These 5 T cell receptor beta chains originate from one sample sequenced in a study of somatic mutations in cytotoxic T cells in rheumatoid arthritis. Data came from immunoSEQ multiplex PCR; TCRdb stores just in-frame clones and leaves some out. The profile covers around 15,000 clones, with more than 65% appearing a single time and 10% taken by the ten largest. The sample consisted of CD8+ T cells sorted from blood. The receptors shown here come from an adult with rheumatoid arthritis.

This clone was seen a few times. CDR3 DNA sequence: TGTGCCAGCAGCCGCGAGCATGGCACAGATACGCAGTATTTT. This gives the protein CASSREHGTDTQYF. This rearrangement joins TRBV7-3 to TRBJ2-3, with unresolved D. Germline CDR1 reads SGHTA; CDR2 reads FQGTGA. V was cut by 5 bases and J by 1 base, with 10 bases left in between. The CDR3 is made up of 14 amino acids.

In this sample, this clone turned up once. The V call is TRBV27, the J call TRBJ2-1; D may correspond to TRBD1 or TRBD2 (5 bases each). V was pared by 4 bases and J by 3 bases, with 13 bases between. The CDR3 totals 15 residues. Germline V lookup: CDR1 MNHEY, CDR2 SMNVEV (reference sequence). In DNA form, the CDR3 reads TGTGCCAGCAGTTGGGGGTCCACCTACTACAATGAGCAGTTCTTC. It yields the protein CASSWGSTYYNEQFF.

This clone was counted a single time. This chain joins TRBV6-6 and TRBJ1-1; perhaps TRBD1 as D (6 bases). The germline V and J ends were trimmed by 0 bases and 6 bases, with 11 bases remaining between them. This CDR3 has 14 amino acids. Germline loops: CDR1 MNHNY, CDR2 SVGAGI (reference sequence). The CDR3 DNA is TGTGCCAGCAGTTACTCGGCGGGGGGCCCTGAAGCTTTCTTT. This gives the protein CASSYSAGGPEAFF.

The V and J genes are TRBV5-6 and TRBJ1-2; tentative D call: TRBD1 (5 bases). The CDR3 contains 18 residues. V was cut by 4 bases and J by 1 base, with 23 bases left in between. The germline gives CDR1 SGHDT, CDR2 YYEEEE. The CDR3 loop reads CASSLFSSTETFNYGYTF. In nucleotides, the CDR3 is TGTGCCAGCAGCCTGTTCTCATCGACAGAAACTTTTAACTATGGCTACACCTTC.

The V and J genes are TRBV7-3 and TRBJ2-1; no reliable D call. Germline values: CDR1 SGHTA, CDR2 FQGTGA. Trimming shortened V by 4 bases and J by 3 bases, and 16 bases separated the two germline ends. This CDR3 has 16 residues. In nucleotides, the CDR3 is TGTGCCAGCAGCTCCCCTCCGCGCTTATGCTACAATGAGCAGTTCTTC. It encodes CASSSPPRLCYNEQFF.